Listed below are T cell receptor beta chains from one sample, sequenced in a study of breast tumors, draining lymph nodes, adjacent tissues. From the multiplex PCR reads, TCRdb called clonotypes with MiXCR, one entry per CDR3 protein. Of about 140,000 distinct CDR3 sequences in the sample, 32% were seen once. Sequencing was carried out using axillary lymph node tissue. The receptor set was obtained from a female donor with breast cancer. Some clones in this sample may be carry-over from other donors' samples. Both conserved end residues are part of each CDR3. The D gene is left open where the match is weak. Expanded clones get a size class; other rows say once, few or many, or leave the size out.

NA	TRBJ1-5	many	TRBV4-1	TGCGCCAGCAGCCAAGACATCTGGGGGAATCAGCCCCAGCATTTT	CASSQDIWGNQPQHF
NA	TRBJ1-5	many	TRBV6-1	TGTGCCAGCAGTGAAATTCTTTGGGCAGGCAATCAGCCCCAGCATTTT	CASSEILWAGNQPQHF
NA	TRBJ1-2	NA	TRBV7-9	TGTGCCAGCAGCTTAACCGGACAGACTAACTATGGCTACCCCTTC	CASSLTGQTNYGYPF
TRBD1	TRBJ1-2	many	TRBV2	TGTGCCAGCAGGACAGGGGAGGATCATGGCTACACCTTC	CASRTGEDHGYTF
TRBD1	TRBJ1-2	NA	TRBV19	TGTGCCAGTAGTATGGAAGACAGGGTCTCTGGAAACACCTTC	CASSMEDRVSGNTF
NA	TRBJ1-1	NA	TRBV19	TGTGCCAGTGGCTTCAGGGTGAACACTGAAGCTTTCTTT	CASGFRVNTEAFF
NA	TRBJ2-5	once	TRBV6-5	TGTGCCAGCAGTTACTCGTCAGGGGCCCAAGAGACCCAGTACTTC	CASSYSSGAQETQYF
TRBD1	TRBJ2-4	NA	TRBV5-8	TGTGCCAGCAGCTCTCGGGCGAATACAGGGGGCGTCATTCAGTACTTC	CASSSRANTGGVIQYF
TRBD1	TRBJ1-2	NA	TRBV6-1	TGTGCCAGCAGTCGGACAGGGAGAGGCTACACCTTC	CASSRTGRGYTF
NA	TRBJ1-3	NA	TRBV7-6	TGTGCCGGCAGCTTACAGGGTAGGGGATCCGGATACACCATATATTTT	CAGSLQGRGSGYTIYF
NA	TRBJ2-2	few	TRBV6-1	TGTGCCAGCGGACAGAGAATTACCGGGGAGCTGTTTTTT	CASGQRITGELFF
TRBD1	TRBJ2-1	many	TRBV9	TGTGCCAGCAGCGTAGCGGCCACAGGGGTAGGTGGTGAGCAGTTCTTC	CASSVAATGVGGEQFF
NA	TRBJ1-1	many	TRBV7-2	TGTGCCAGCAGCTATTCTCGGGGGAACACTGAAGCTTTCTTT	CASSYSRGNTEAFF
NA	TRBJ1-2	NA	TRBV12-3/TRBV12-4	TGCGCCAGCAGTTCGTCTCAGGAAGGCTACACCTTC	CASSSSQEGYTF
NA	TRBJ2-7	once	TRBV19	TGTGCCATCCCAGGGGGGCCCGTCTTGGAGCAGTACTTC	CAIPGGPVLEQYF
NA	TRBJ1-6	NA	TRBV20-1	TGCAGTGCTAGATCGGGACGTCTCAATTCACCCCTCCACTTT	CSARSGRLNSPLHF
TRBD2	TRBJ2-3	many	TRBV20-1	TGCAGTGCTCTTAGCGCTAGCGGGACAGATACGCAGTATTTT	CSALSASGTDTQYF
TRBD1	TRBJ1-2	many	TRBV30	TGTGCCTGGAGTGCCGAAGGGACAGGCCCGGGTGGCTACACCTTC	CAWSAEGTGPGGYTF
TRBD2	TRBJ2-2	many	TRBV4-3	TGCGCCAGCAGCCAAGAATCCCTAGCGGACACCGGGGAGCTGTTTTTT	CASSQESLADTGELFF
NA	TRBJ1-2	many	TRBV4-3	TGCGCCAGCAGCCAAGGGTCGACGGGGGAGGGCTATGGCTACACCTTC	CASSQGSTGEGYGYTF
NA	TRBJ2-3	many	TRBV7-9	TGTGCCAGCAGCTCTCGCAACACAGATACGCAGTATTTT	CASSSRNTDTQYF
NA	TRBJ1-5	NA	TRBV7-1	TGTGCCAGCAGCTCTAAGTGGGGATCTCTCGGTCAGCCCCAGCATTTT	CASSSKWGSLGQPQHF
NA	TRBJ1-4	NA	TRBV20-1	TGCAGTGCTAGAAGGCAGGAAACTAATGAAAAACTGTTTTTT	CSARRQETNEKLFF
TRBD2	TRBJ2-1	NA	TRBV7-9	TGTGCCAGCAGCTTGGCAGCGGGGGGCCCCATTGAGCAGTTCTTC	CASSLAAGGPIEQFF
NA	TRBJ1-4	many	TRBV30	TGTGCCTGGAACCCCACTCGGGCCGGCGAAAAACTGTTTTTT	CAWNPTRAGEKLFF
NA	TRBJ2-6	NA	TRBV5-1	TGCGCCAGCTGGGTTGGGGCCAACGTCCTGACTTTC	CASWVGANVLTF
TRBD2	TRBJ2-1	many	TRBV5-1	TGCGCCAGCAGACTAGCGGTCGACAATGAGCAGTTCTTC	CASRLAVDNEQFF
TRBD1	TRBJ2-7	NA	TRBV18	TGTGCCAGCTCACCCGAGGGGGCCCACGAGCAGTACTTC	CASSPEGAHEQYF
NA	TRBJ2-2	NA	TRBV19	TGTGCCAGACGATTTACCGGGGAGCTGTTTTTT	CARRFTGELFF
NA	TRBJ1-5	many	TRBV19	TGTGCCAGTAGTATCAGGGTTGGCAATCAGCCCCAGCATTTT	CASSIRVGNQPQHF
TRBD2	TRBJ2-3	many	TRBV12-3/TRBV12-4	TGTGCCAGCACCCGTCGGGCGGGGGGGACAGATACGCAGTATTTT	CASTRRAGGTDTQYF
TRBD1	TRBJ1-2	NA	TRBV2	TGTGCCAGCACCTTCACAGGGGGCGGTGGCTACACCTTC	CASTFTGGGGYTF
NA	TRBJ1-6	many	TRBV20-1	TGCAGTGCTAGAGATGTCAGGGCCTCACCCCTCCACTTT	CSARDVRASPLHF
TRBD2	TRBJ2-5	many	TRBV14	TGTGCCAGCAGCCAAACGGGACTAGCGGGGTTGGAGACCCAGTACTTC	CASSQTGLAGLETQYF
NA	TRBJ2-1	many	TRBV12-3/TRBV12-4	TGTGCCAGCGCCACCGACCTAGCCTACTACTACAATGAGCAGTTCTTC	CASATDLAYYYNEQFF
TRBD2	TRBJ2-5	many	TRBV5-1	TGCGCCAGCAGCTTGGGGAAGACTAGCGGGGGGGCCGGGGAGACCCAGTACTTC	CASSLGKTSGGAGETQYF
NA	TRBJ2-5	few	TRBV5-1	TGCGCCAGCAACTTAGGGGGGGGTCAAGACACCCAGTACTTC	CASNLGGGQDTQYF
NA	TRBJ1-4	medium-sized	TRBV7-2	TGTGCCAGCAGCCGAAAGGGGCGTGAAAAACTGTTTTTT	CASSRKGREKLFF
NA	TRBJ1-2	many	TRBV3-1	TGTGCCAGCAGCTCAGGGGTCTATGGCTACACCTTC	CASSSGVYGYTF
NA	TRBJ1-3	many	TRBV4-2	TGTGCCAGCAGCCAAGACCGGGGGGGGGGAAACACCATATATTTT	CASSQDRGGGNTIYF
TRBD2	TRBJ2-5	many	TRBV20-1	TGCAGTGCCACGGACGGACTAGCGGGGGGACAAGAGACCCAGTACTTC	CSATDGLAGGQETQYF
TRBD2	TRBJ2-5	many	TRBV19	TGTGCCAGTAGTATCTTCGGGGGGGCCGAAGAGACCCAGTACTTC	CASSIFGGAEETQYF
NA	TRBJ2-3	NA	TRBV24-1	TGTGCCACCAGTGAGGCAGGGGAGACAGATACGCAGTATTTT	CATSEAGETDTQYF
TRBD2	TRBJ2-1	many	TRBV19	TGTGCCAGTGCTTGGGCGGGGGATGAGCAGTTCTTC	CASAWAGDEQFF